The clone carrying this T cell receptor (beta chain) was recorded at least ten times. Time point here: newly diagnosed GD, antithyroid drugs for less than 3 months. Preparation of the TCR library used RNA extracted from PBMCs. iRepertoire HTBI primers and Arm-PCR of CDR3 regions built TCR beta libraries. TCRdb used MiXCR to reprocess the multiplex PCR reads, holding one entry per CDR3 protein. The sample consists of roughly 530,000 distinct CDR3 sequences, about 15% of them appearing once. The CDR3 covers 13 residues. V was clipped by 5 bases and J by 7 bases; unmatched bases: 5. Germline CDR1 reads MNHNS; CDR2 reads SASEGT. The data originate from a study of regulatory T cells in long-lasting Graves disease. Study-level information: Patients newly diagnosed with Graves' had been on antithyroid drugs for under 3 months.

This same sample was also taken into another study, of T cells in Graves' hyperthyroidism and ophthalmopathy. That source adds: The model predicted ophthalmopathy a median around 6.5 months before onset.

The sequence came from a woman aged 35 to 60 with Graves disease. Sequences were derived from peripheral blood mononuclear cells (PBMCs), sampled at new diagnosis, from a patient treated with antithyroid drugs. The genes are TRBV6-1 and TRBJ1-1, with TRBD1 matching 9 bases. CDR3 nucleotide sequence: TGTGCCAGCAGTACACAGGGGGCCAATGAAGCTTTCTTT. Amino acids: CASSTQGANEAFF.